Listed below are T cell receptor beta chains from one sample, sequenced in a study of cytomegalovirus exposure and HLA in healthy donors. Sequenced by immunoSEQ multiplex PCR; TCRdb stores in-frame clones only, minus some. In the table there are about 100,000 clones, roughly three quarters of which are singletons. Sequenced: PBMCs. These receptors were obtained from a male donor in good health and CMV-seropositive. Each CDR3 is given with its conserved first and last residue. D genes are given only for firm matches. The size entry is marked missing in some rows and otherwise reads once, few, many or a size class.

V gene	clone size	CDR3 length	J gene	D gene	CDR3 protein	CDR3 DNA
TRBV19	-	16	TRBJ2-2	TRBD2	CASSISLAGGAGELFF	TGTGCCAGTAGTATCAGCCTAGCGGGAGGAGCCGGGGAGCTGTTTTTT
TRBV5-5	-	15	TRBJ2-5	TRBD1	CASSLGGTVLETQYF	TGTGCCAGCAGCTTGGGGGGGACAGTTCTAGAGACCCAGTACTTC
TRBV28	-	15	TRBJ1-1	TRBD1	CASSSSGTGDTEAFF	TGTGCCAGCAGTTCCAGCGGGACAGGGGACACTGAAGCTTTCTTT
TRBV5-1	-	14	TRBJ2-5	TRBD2	CASRLAGGRETQYF	TGCGCCAGTAGACTAGCGGGAGGGCGGGAGACCCAGTACTTC
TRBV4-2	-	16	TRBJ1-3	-	CASSQKPQGEGNTIYF	TGTGCCAGCAGCCAAAAACCCCAGGGCGAAGGAAACACCATATATTTT
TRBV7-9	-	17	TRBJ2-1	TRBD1	CASSSFPEDRTYNEQFF	TGTGCCAGCAGCTCCTTTCCCGAGGACAGGACCTACAATGAGCAGTTCTTC
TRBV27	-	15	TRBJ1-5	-	CASSSVGGLHQPQHF	TGTGCCAGCAGTTCCGTCGGGGGGCTTCATCAGCCCCAGCATTTT
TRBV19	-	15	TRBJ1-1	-	CASSLRRGLNTEAFF	TGTGCCAGTAGTTTACGTCGCGGTCTGAACACTGAAGCTTTCTTT
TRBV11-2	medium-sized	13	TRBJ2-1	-	CASSLIVKEGQFF	TGTGCCAGCAGCTTAATAGTTAAGGAGGGGCAGTTCTTC
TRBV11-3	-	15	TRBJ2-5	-	CASSLGVQNQETQYF	TGTGCCAGCAGCTTAGGCGTCCAAAACCAAGAGACCCAGTACTTC
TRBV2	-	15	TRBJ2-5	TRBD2	CASKGTSGTQETQYF	TGTGCCAGCAAGGGGACTAGCGGGACCCAAGAGACCCAGTACTTC
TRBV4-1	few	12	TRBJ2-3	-	CASSLDRDTQYF	TGTGCCAGCAGCCTGGACAGAGATACGCAGTATTTT
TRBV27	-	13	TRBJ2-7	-	CASNTPAGNEQYF	TGTGCCAGCAACACCCCGGCGGGAAACGAGCAGTACTTC
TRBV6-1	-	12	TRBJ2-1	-	CASSEAQLEQFF	TGTGCCAGCAGTGAAGCGCAACTTGAGCAGTTCTTC
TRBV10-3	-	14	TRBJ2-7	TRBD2	CAISGLGGKDEQYF	TGTGCCATCAGTGGATTGGGGGGGAAGGACGAGCAGTACTTC
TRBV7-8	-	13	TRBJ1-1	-	CASTGGGRPRAFF	TGTGCCAGCACCGGGGGGGGCCGGCCTAGGGCTTTCTTT
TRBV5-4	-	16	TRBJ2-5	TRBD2	CASSTSTSFGFGTQYF	TGTGCCAGCAGCACATCGACTAGCTTCGGTTTCGGGACCCAGTACTTC
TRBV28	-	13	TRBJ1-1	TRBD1	CASSQDRGREAFF	TGTGCCAGCAGCCAGGACAGGGGGCGTGAAGCTTTCTTT
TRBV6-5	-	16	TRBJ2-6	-	CASSYSGASGANGLTF	TGTGCCAGCAGTTACTCAGGGGCCTCTGGGGCCAACGGCCTGACTTTC
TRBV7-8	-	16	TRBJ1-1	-	CASSPVVGQAGTEAFF	TGTGCCAGCAGCCCCGTAGTTGGGCAGGCGGGGACTGAAGCTTTCTTT
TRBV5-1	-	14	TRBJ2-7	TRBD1	CASAQQGSSYEQYF	TGCGCCAGCGCTCAACAGGGGAGCTCCTACGAGCAGTACTTC
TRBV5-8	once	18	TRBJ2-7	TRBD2	CASSSITISDREVHEQYF	TGTGCCAGCAGCTCGATTACAATCTCGGACCGGGAGGTACACGAGCAGTACTTC
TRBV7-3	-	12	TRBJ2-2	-	CASSLSGGELFF	TGTGCCAGCAGCCTATCGGGGGGGGAGCTGTTTTTT
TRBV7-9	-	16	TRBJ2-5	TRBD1	CSSKRWTGANQETQYF	TGTTCCAGCAAACGTTGGACAGGGGCGAACCAAGAGACCCAGTACTTC
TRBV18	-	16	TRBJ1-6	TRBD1	CASSPPGTGVNSPLHF	TGTGCCAGCTCACCTCCAGGGACAGGGGTAAATTCACCCCTCCACTTT
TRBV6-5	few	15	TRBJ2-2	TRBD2	CASSQLAGEAGELFF	TGTGCCAGCAGCCAACTAGCGGGGGAGGCCGGGGAGCTGTTTTTT
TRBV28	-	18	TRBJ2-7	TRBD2	CASSLSLGLAGGRYEQYF	TGTGCCAGCAGTTTATCTCTGGGACTAGCGGGAGGACGGTACGAGCAGTACTTC
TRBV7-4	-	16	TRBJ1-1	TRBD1	CASSLARDRWNTEAFF	TGTGCCAGCAGCTTAGCGCGGGACAGATGGAACACTGAAGCTTTCTTT
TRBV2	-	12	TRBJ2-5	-	CASSRTEETQYF	TGTGCCAGCAGTCGGACAGAAGAGACCCAGTACTTC
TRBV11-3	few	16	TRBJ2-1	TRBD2	CASSLGLAASYNEQFF	TGTGCCAGCAGCTTAGGACTAGCGGCCTCCTACAATGAGCAGTTCTTC
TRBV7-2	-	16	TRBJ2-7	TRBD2	CASSLGASGGAYEQYF	TGTGCCAGCAGCTTAGGGGCTAGCGGGGGGGCCTACGAGCAGTACTTC
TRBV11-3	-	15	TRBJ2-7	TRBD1	CASSYLGQGLDEQYF	TGTGCCAGCAGCTACTTGGGACAGGGTTTAGACGAGCAGTACTTC
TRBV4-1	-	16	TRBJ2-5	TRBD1	CASSQDITGGQETQYF	TGCGCCAGCAGCCAAGATATTACAGGGGGCCAAGAGACCCAGTACTTC
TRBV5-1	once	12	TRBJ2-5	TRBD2	CASIREGETQYF	TGCGCCAGCATCCGGGAGGGGGAGACCCAGTACTTC
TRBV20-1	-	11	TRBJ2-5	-	CSATGEETQYF	TGCAGTGCTACGGGGGAGGAGACCCAGTACTTC
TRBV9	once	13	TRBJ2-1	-	CASSQAGNNEQFF	TGTGCCAGCAGTCAAGCAGGGAACAATGAGCAGTTCTTC
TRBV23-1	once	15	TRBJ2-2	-	CASSLTGIYAGELFF	TGCGCCAGCAGTCTTACGGGTATTTACGCCGGGGAGCTGTTTTTT
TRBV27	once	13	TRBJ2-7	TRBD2	CASSLAGGYEQYF	TGTGCCAGCAGTTTAGCGGGGGGGTACGAGCAGTACTTC
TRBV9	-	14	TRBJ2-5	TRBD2	CASSSGTSGETQYF	TGTGCCAGCTCCTCCGGGACTAGCGGAGAGACCCAGTACTTC
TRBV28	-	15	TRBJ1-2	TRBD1	CAAAGPTGIGYGYTF	TGTGCCGCCGCAGGTCCGACAGGGATTGGCTATGGCTACACCTTC
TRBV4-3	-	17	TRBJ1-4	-	CASSQDPPGATNEKLFF	TGCGCCAGCAGCCAAGATCCCCCGGGGGCAACTAATGAAAAACTGTTTTTT
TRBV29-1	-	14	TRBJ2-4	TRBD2	CSVREVGAKNIQYF	TGCAGCGTTCGGGAGGTGGGAGCCAAAAACATTCAGTACTTC
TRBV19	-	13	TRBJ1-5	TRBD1	CASSPSGGQPQHF	TGTGCCAGTAGCCCGTCAGGGGGCCAGCCCCAGCATTTT
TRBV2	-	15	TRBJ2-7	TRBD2	CASSASAGVYGEQYF	TGTGCCAGCAGTGCGTCAGCGGGAGTGTACGGGGAGCAGTACTTC
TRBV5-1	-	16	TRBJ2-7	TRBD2	CASSLGGGTSGYEQYF	TGCGCCAGCAGCTTGGGAGGGGGGACTAGCGGTTACGAGCAGTACTTC
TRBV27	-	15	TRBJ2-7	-	CASSLGSGFSYEQYF	TGTGCCAGCAGTTTAGGGTCAGGGTTCTCCTACGAGCAGTACTTC
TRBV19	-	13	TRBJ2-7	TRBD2	CASSIREAYEQYF	TGTGCCAGTAGTATACGGGAGGCCTACGAGCAGTACTTC
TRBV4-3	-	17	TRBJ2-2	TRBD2	CASSQDSAGGGTGELFF	TGCGCCAGCAGCCAAGATTCGGCGGGAGGGGGGACCGGGGAGCTGTTTTTT
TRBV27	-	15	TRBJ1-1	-	CASSLPGRGSTEAFF	TGTGCCAGCAGTTTACCTGGCCGGGGAAGCACTGAAGCTTTCTTT
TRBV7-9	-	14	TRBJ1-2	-	CSSSLQTEFYGYTF	TGTTCCAGCAGCCTCCAGACAGAATTCTATGGCTACACCTTC
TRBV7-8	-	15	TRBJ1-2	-	CASSPQGVGNYGYTF	TGTGCCAGCAGCCCTCAGGGCGTTGGGAACTATGGCTACACCTTC
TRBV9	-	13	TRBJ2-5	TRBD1	CASSATGGSSQYF	TGTGCCAGCAGCGCTACAGGGGGGTCGAGCCAGTACTTC
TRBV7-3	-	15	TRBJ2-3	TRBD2	CASSTSGRAADTQYF	TGTGCCAGCAGTACCAGCGGGAGGGCCGCAGATACGCAGTATTTT
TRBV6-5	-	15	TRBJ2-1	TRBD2	CASSSGTSGYNEQFF	TGTGCCAGCAGCTCCGGGACTAGCGGATACAATGAGCAGTTCTTC
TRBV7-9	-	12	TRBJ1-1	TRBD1	CASRGDRDEAFF	TGTGCCAGCAGGGGAGACAGGGACGAAGCTTTCTTT
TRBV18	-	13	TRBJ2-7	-	CASSPEARREQYF	TGTGCCAGCTCGCCAGAAGCCCGGAGGGAGCAGTACTTC